The 4 T cell receptor beta chains presented below share a single source sample, sequenced in a study of tumor-infiltrating lymphocytes in localized non-small cell lung cancer. The repertoire was sequenced with immunoSEQ multiplex PCR; TCRdb's copy has only in-frame clones and lacks some. The data show roughly 8,400 clones, over 60% seen once. The material sequenced was lung tumor tissue. These receptor sequences come from a human donor with non-small cell lung cancer.

The chain couples TRBV4-2 to TRBJ2-1; 8 bases are shared with TRBD2. V lost 4 bases and J lost 16; bases outside the gene matches: 6. This CDR3 has 11 residues. The germline V gene encodes CDR1 LGHNA and CDR2 YNFKEQ. The CDR3: CASSRGTSHFF. The CDR3 DNA reads as TGTGCCAGCAGCCGGGGGACTAGTCATTTCTTC.

The V and J genes are TRBV4-1 and TRBJ2-2; D unclear. In germline, CDR1 is MGHRA, CDR2 YSYEKL. This CDR3 region has 12 residues. V lost 5 bases and J 8 bases, leaving 9 bases between the germline ends. The CDR3 reads CASSARLGELFF. In DNA form, the CDR3 reads TGCGCCAGCAGCGCCCGCTTGGGGGAGCTGTTTTTT.

The rearrangement joins TRBV6-6 to TRBJ2-1; D is possibly TRBD2 (5 bases). The V end lost 2 bases, the J end lost 2 bases, and 7 bases lay between the germline ends. This CDR3 is built from 14 residues. The germline V gene has CDR1 MNHNY and CDR2 SVGAGI (reference sequence). The CDR3 loop reads CASSYNGAYNEQFF. CDR3 sequence (DNA): TGTGCCAGCAGTTACAACGGGGCCTACAATGAGCAGTTCTTC.

This clone has more than one count but fewer than ten. V is TRBV28 and J is TRBJ1-2; D may be TRBD1 (5 bases). From germline, CDR1 is MDHEN and CDR2 SYDVKM. The CDR3 is 14 amino acids. Trimming took 6 bases from V and 7 from J, leaving 18 bases between them. The CDR3 nucleotides are TGTGCCAGCAGCTTAACCGGGACGATGAGTGGCTACACCTTC. It codes for CASSLTGTMSGYTF.